A single sample is the source of the 11 T cell receptor beta chains below, sequenced in a study of spatial heterogeneity in lung cancer. Time point reported: sample taken at primary tumor resection. No cells were sorted before sequencing. The whole RNA sequenced was extracted from tumor, nontumor lung or frozen PBMC. MiXCR, run by TCRdb on the 5' RACE reads, gives a single entry per CDR3 protein. The repertoire includes 20,000 to 30,000 distinct CDR3 sequences, about 4.7% of them detected once, and 4.5% to 6.5% sits in the top ten. Sequenced here: PBMCs, sampled at surgery. The source of these receptors is a male donor with early-stage non-small cell lung cancer.

This clonotype was seen at least ten times. The chain joins TRBV5-1 to TRBJ2-1; D remains unclear. Germline CDR1 SGHRS, CDR2 YFSETQ. Trimming took off 4 bases at V and 4 bases at J, with 9 bases between the two ends. This CDR3 region has 13 residues. CDR3: CASSPDPYNEQFF. The CDR3 bases are TGCGCCAGCAGCCCGGACCCGTACAATGAGCAGTTCTTC.

This chain uses TRBV9 with TRBJ2-1, with D maybe TRBD1 (6 bases). The CDR3 contains 12 residues. Trimming took 4 bases from V and 7 from J, leaving 9 bases between them. Germline V gene data show CDR1 as SGDLS and CDR2 as YYNGEE. CDR3 region: CASSTQGNEQFF. The CDR3 DNA sequence: TGTGCCAGCAGCACGCAGGGGAATGAGCAGTTCTTC.

This clonotype has ten or more counts. The V and J genes are TRBV6-6 and TRBJ2-1, with D tentatively TRBD2 (6 bases). V gave up 8 bases and J gave up 0 bases, with 17 bases separating them. The CDR3 extends over 16 amino acids. The V gene's germline CDR1 is MNHNY and CDR2 SVGAGI (reference sequence). The CDR3 is CASLDRTGSSYNEQFF. In nucleotides, the CDR3 is TGTGCCAGCCTAGATCGGACCGGGAGCTCCTACAATGAGCAGTTCTTC.

This clonotype was recorded at least ten times. In DNA, the CDR3 is TGTGCCAGCAGCCTCTCCCGACTAGCAGCTGGGGCCAACGTCCTGACTTTC. Translated: CASSLSRLAAGANVLTF. The chain has TRBV4-2 and TRBJ2-6, with TRBD2 identical over 7 bases. This CDR3 has 17 residues. Unmatched junction bases numbered 8, after V lost 4 bases and J lost 2 bases. Germline lookup yields CDR1 LGHNA and CDR2 YNFKEQ.

This clonotype was observed at least ten times. The chain recombines TRBV20-1 with TRBJ2-1; 14 nucleotides align to TRBD2. The CDR3 is made up of 16 amino acids. Germline V lookup: CDR1 DFQATT, CDR2 SNEGSKA (reference sequence). V lost 6 bases, J lost 7 bases, and 11 bases stayed unmatched. The CDR3 here is CSAQTLTSGRANEQFF. The CDR3, as DNA: TGCAGTGCCCAAACCCTGACTAGCGGGAGGGCTAATGAGCAGTTCTTC.

This clonotype was seen repeatedly, ten times or more. The chain is built from TRBV14 and TRBJ2-3; D is undetermined. V gave up 6 bases and J gave up 0 bases, with 7 bases separating them. The CDR3 has 13 residues. The germline V gene has CDR1 SGHDN and CDR2 FVKESK. The CDR3 DNA reads TGTGCCAGCAGGGCCCAAAGCACAGATACGCAGTATTTT. Translated: CASRAQSTDTQYF.

There are many counts of this clonotype. The gene calls are TRBV7-2 and TRBJ1-6, with 9 bases fitting TRBD1. V dropped 6 bases and J dropped 9; count of bases not matched to a gene: 6. This CDR3 has 14 amino acids. The V gene's germline CDR1 is SGHTA and CDR2 FQGNSA. Here the CDR3 DNA reads TGTGCCAGCAGGAGGACAGGGGAGGCTTCACCCCTCCACTTT. Its protein product is CASRRTGEASPLHF.

The chain combines TRBV6-1 with TRBJ1-5; TRBD1 might be the D (5 bases). CDR1 and CDR2 from the germline V gene are MNHNS and SASEGT. The V and J ends lost 6 bases and 7 bases respectively, with 25 bases between them. This CDR3 is built from 17 residues. DNA of the CDR3: TGTGCCAGCAGAAATCGTCCGGGACCCCGGACCGACCAGCCCCAGCATTTT. Amino acid sequence: CASRNRPGPRTDQPQHF.

This clonotype was detected many times. The V and J genes are TRBV20-1 and TRBJ2-7; a possible D gene is TRBD2 (6 bases). Trimming removed 2 bases from V and 3 bases from J, with 11 bases in between. Germline CDR1 DFQATT, CDR2 SNEGSKA (reference sequence). CDR3 size: 13 residues. The CDR3 DNA sequence: TGCAGTGCTAGACGGGGGAATATCTACGAGCAGTACTTC. Its translation: CSARRGNIYEQYF.

As to this clonotype: A much larger clonotype is one base distant, so this may be a read error. The rearrangement uses TRBV7-2 and TRBJ2-2, with D perhaps given as TRBD1 or TRBD2 (7 bases each). The V end was cut by 1 base, the J end by 5 bases, with 11 bases between. The CDR3 contains 15 residues. Germline CDR1 is SGHTA and CDR2 is FQGNSA. The CDR3 is CASSLGQGGTGELFF. For the CDR3, the DNA is TGTGCCAGCAGCTTAGGACAGGGAGGGACCGGGGAGCTGTTTTTT.

There are many counts of this clonotype. This chain connects TRBV2 to TRBJ2-3; the D gene is possibly TRBD1 (5 bases). The V gene lost 5 bases and the J gene lost 1 base, with 16 bases spanning the gap. The CDR3 has 16 residues. Per germline, CDR1 SNHLY and CDR2 FYNNEI. The CDR3 sequence is CASSPRVGARTDTQYF. Here the CDR3 DNA reads TGTGCCAGCAGTCCCCGCGTAGGGGCCCGCACAGATACGCAGTATTTT.